Detailed here is one T cell receptor (beta chain). Antigen specificity is unknown. Trimming pared 3 bases from V and 3 bases from J, leaving 15 bases between. From germline, CDR1 is SGHRS and CDR2 YFSETQ. The CDR3 consists of 16 residues. 13 Jbeta primers and 60 Vbeta primers were used for the PCR. Produced via immunoSEQ multiplex PCR; TCRdb's table is partial and in-frame only. Here the sample spans around 130,000 clones, around 86% being singletons. The entry originates in a study of cytomegalovirus exposure and HLA in healthy donors. Study-level results: Follow-up analysis later connected one missense variant in DCLRE1C with trimming of TCR beta V- and J-genes.

The TCR originated in a middle-aged woman in good health and CMV-seronegative. The source material was PBMCs. The genes are TRBV5-1 and TRBJ2-2; D is possibly TRBD2 (6 bases). The DNA for the CDR3 is TGCGCCAGCAGCTCTATGCGCGGGGAGGACACCGGGGAGCTGTTTTTT. Translating gives CASSSMRGEDTGELFF.